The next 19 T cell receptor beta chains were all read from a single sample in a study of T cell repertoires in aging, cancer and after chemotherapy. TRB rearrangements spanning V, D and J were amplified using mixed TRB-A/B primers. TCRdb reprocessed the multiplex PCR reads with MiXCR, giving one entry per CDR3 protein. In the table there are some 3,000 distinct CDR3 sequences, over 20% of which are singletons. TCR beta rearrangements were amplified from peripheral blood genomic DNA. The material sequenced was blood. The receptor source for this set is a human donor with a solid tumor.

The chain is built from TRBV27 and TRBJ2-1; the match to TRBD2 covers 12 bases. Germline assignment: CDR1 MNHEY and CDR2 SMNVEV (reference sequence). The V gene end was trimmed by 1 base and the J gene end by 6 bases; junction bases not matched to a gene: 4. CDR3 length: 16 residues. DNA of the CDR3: TGTGCCAGCAGTTTATATCCTAGCGGGAGGGTCAATGAGCAGTTCTTC. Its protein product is CASSLYPSGRVNEQFF.

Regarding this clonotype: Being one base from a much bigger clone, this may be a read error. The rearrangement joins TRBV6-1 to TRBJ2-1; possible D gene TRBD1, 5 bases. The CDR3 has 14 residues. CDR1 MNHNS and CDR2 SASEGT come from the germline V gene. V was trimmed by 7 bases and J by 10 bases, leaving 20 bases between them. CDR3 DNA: TGTGCCAGCACAGGTGACAGCACTATCGCGGAGCAGTTCTTC. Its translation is CASTGDSTIAEQFF.

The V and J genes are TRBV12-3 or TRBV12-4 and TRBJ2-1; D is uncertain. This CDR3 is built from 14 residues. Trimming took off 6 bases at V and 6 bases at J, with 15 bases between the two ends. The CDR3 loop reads CASSLKGWSNEQFF. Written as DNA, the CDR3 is TGTGCCAGCAGCTTAAAGGGCTGGAGCAATGAGCAGTTCTTC.

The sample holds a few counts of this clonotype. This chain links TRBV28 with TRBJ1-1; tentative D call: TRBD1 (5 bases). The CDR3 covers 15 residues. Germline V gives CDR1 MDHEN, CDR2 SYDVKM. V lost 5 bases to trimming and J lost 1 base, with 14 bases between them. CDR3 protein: CASSPRTPQNTEAFF. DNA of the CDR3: TGTGCCAGCAGTCCTAGGACACCACAGAACACTGAAGCTTTCTTT.

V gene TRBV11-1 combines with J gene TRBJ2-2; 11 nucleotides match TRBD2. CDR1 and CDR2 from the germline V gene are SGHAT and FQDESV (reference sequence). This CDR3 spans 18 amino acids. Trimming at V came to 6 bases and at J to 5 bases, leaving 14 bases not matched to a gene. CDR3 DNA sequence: TGTGCCAGCAGTTCCGGACCCGGGACTAGCGGTTTTACCGGGGAGCTGTTTTTT. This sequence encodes CASSSGPGTSGFTGELFF. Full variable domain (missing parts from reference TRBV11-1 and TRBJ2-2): EAEVAQSPRYKITEKSQAVAFWCDPISGHATLYWYRQILGQGPELLVQFQDESVVDDSQLPKDRFSAERLKGVDSTLKIQPAELGDSAMYLCASSSGPGTSGFTGELFFGEGSRLTVL.

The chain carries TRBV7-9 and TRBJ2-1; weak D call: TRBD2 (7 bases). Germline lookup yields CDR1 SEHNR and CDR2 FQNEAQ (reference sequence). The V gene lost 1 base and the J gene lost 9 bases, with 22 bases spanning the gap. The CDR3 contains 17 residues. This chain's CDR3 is CASSLGTAGTTEGEQFF. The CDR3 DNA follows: TGTGCCAGCAGCTTAGGGACAGCGGGAACTACGGAGGGTGAGCAGTTCTTC.

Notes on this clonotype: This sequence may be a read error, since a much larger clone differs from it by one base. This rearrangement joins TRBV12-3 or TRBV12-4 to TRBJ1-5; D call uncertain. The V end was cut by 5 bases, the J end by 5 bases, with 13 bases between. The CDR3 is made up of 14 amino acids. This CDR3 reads CASSGSQSDQPQHF. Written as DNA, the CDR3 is TGTGCCAGCAGTGGTAGCCAGAGCGATCAGCCCCAGCATTTT.

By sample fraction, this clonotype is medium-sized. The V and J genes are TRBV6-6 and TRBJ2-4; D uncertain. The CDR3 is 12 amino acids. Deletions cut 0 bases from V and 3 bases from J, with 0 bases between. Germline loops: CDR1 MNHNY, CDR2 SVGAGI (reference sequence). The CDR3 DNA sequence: TGTGCCAGCAGTTACTCCAAAAACATTCAGTACTTC. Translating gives CASSYSKNIQYF.

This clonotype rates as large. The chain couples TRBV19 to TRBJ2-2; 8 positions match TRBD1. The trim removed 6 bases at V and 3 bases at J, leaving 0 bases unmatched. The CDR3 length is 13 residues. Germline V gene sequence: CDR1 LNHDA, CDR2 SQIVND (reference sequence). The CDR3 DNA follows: TGTGCCAGTAGGACAGGGGACACCGGGGAGCTGTTTTTT. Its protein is CASRTGDTGELFF.

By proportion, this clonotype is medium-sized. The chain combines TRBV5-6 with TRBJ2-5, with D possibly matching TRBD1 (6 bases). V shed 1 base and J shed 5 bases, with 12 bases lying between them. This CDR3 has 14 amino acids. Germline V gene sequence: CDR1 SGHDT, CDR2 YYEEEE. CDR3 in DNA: TGTGCCAGCAGCTTGTTTGAACAGGGTGAGACCCAGTACTTC. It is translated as CASSLFEQGETQYF.

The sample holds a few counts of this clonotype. CDR3 sequence (DNA): TGTGCCAGCAGCCAAAGGCCAGGGTCGGCTGAAAAACTGTTTTTT. Translating it yields CASSQRPGSAEKLFF. The V and J genes are TRBV21-1 and TRBJ1-4; the table's D call TRBD1 went unverified against the DNA. TRBV21-1 is a listed pseudogene. The CDR3 has 15 amino acids.

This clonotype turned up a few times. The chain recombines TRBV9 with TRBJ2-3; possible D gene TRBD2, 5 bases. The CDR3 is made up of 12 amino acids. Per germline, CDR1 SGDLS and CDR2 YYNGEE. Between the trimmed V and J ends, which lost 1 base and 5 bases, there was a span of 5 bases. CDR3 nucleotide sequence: TGTGCCAGCAGCGTAAGCGGAGATACGCAGTATTTT. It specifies CASSVSGDTQYF.

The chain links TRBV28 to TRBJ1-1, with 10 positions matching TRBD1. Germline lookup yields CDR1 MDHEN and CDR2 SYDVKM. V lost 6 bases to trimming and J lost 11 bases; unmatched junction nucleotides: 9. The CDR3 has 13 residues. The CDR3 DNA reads TGTGCCAGCAGACCGATCGGGACAGGGGTCGCTTTCTTT. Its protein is CASRPIGTGVAFF.

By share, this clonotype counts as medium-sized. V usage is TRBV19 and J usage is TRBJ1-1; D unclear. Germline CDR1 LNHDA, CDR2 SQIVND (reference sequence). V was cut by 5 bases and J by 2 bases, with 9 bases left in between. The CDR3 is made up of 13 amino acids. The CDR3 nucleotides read TGTGCCAGTAGTCCAGGTTTCAACACTGAAGCTTTCTTT. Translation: CASSPGFNTEAFF.

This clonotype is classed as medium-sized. The CDR3 coding sequence is TGTGCCAGCTCACAGGGCCCGAGCTCCTACAATGAGCAGTTCTTC. Encoded protein: CASSQGPSSYNEQFF. The chain is built from TRBV18 and TRBJ2-1; D is unresolved. V was clipped by 4 bases and J by 0 bases, with 10 bases between them. The CDR3 sequence is 15 residues long. Germline loops: CDR1 KGHSH, CDR2 LQKENI.

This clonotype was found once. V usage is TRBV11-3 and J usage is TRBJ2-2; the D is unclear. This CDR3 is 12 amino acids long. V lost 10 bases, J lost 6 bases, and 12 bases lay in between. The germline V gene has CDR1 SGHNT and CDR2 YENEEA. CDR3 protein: CATKGRSGELFF. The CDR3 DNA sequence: TGTGCCACCAAGGGTCGGTCCGGGGAGCTGTTTTTT. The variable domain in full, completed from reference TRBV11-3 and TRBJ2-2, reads EAGVVQSPRYKIIEKKQPVAFWCNPISGHNTLYWYLQNLGQGPELLIRYENEEAVDDSQLPKDRFSAERLKGVDSTLKIQPAELGDSAVYLCATKGRSGELFFGEGSRLTVL.

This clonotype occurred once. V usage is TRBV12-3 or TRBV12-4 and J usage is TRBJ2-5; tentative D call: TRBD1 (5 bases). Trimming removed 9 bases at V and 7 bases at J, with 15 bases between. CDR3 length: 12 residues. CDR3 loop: CASLGASRTQYF. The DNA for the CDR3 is TGTGCCAGTCTAGGGGCAAGTAGGACCCAGTACTTC.

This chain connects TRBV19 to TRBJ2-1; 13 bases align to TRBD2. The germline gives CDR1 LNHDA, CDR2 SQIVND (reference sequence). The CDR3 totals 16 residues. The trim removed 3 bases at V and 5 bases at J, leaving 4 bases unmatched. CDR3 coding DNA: TGTGCCAGTAGTATTATGGGGACTAGCGGGAACAATGAGCAGTTCTTC. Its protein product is CASSIMGTSGNNEQFF.

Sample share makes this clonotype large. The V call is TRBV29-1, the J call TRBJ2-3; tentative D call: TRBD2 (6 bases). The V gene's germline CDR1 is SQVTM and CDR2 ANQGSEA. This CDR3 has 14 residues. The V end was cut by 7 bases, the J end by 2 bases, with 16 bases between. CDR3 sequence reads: CSGNAGTLTDTQYF. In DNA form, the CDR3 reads TGCAGCGGGAACGCCGGGACTCTCACAGATACGCAGTATTTT.